By share of the sample, the clone carrying this TCR beta chain is medium-sized (0.01 to 0.1%). What it binds is unknown. This sample was taken from a study of OX40 agonist ivuxolimab in advanced cancers. Study context: Enrollees could have had prior anti-PD-1, anti-PD-L1 or anti-CTLA-4 therapy, which 40% had received.

Study-wide results and limits: Circulating CD4+ and CD8+ T cells showed clonal expansion by week 6 at 0.1 to 3.0 mg/kg. Partial responders dosed at 0.1-3.0 mg/kg displayed clonal expansion ranking among the lowest.

Measured with immunoSEQ multiplex PCR; TCRdb has only the in-frame clones, and not every one. The table has under 20,000 clones, 83% seen once; the top ten hold under 15%. The CDR3 loop spans 13 amino acids. The ends were cut back, 3 bases at V and 3 bases at J, with 8 bases in the middle. Germline assignment: CDR1 MNHEY and CDR2 SMNVEV (reference sequence). The J gene is TRBJ1-1, the V gene TRBV27; D is uncertain. The receptor was isolated from an adult with an advanced solid tumor such as melanoma, head and neck, liver or kidney cancer. Sequenced here: CD4+ or CD8+ T cells sorted from blood, sampled in a trial of the OX40 agonist ivuxolimab. The chain's CDR3 is CASSLEQHTEAFF. DNA for the CDR3: TGTGCCAGCAGTTTGGAACAGCACACTGAAGCTTTCTTT.